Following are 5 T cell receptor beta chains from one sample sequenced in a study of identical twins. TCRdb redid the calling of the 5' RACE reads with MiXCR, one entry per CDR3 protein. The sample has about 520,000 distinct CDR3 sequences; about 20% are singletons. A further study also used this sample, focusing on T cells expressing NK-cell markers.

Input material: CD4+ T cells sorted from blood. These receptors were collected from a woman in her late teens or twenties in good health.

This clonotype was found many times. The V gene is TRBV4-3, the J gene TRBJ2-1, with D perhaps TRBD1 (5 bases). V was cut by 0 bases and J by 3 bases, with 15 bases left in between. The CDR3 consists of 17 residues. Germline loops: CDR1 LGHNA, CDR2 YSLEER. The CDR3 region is CASSQDTARDIYNEQFF. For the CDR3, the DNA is TGCGCCAGCAGCCAAGATACCGCCAGGGATATCTACAATGAGCAGTTCTTC.

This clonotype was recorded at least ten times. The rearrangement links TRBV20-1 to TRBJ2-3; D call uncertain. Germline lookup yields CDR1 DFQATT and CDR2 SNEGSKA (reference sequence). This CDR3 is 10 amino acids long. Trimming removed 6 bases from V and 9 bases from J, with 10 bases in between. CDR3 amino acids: CSAGFNTQYF. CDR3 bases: TGCAGTGCGGGGTTTAACACGCAGTATTTT.

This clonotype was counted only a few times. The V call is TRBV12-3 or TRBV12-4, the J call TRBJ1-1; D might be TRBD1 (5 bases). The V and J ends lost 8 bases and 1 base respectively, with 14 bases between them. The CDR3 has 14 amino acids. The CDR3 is CASRTLAGNTEAFF. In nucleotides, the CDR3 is TGTGCCAGCCGGACATTGGCAGGGAACACTGAAGCTTTCTTT.

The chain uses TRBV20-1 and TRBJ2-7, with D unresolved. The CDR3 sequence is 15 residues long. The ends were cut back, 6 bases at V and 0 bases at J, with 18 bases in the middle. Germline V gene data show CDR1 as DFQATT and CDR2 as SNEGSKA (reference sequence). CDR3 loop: CSARRAGFTSYEQYF. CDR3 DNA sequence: TGCAGTGCCAGGCGAGCAGGATTTACCTCCTACGAGCAGTACTTC.

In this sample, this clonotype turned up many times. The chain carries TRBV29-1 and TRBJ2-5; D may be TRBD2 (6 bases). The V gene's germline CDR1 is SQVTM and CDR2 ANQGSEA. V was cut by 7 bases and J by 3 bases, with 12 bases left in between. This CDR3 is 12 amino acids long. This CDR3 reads CSAGTFKETQYF. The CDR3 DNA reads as TGCAGCGCCGGGACTTTTAAAGAGACCCAGTACTTC. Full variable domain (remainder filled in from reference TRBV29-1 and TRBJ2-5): SAVISQKPSRDICQRGTSLTIQCQVDSQVTMMFWYRQQPGQSLTLIATANQGSEATYESGFVIDKFPISRPNLTFSTLTVSNMSPEDSSIYLCSAGTFKETQYFGPGTRLLVL.